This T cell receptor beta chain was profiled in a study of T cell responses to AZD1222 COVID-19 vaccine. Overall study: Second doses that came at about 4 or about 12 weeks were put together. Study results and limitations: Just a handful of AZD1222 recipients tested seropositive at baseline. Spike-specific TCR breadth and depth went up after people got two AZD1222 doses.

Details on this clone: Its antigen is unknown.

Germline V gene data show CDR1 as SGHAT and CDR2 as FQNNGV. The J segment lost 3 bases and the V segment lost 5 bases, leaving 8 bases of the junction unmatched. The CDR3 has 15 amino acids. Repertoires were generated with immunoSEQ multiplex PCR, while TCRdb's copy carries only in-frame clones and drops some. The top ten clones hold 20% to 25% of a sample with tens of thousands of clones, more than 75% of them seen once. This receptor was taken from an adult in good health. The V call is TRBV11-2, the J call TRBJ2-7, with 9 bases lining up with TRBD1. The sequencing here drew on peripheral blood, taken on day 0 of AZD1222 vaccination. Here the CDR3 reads CASSAGQGYYYEQYF. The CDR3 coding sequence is TGTGCCAGCAGCGCTGGACAGGGGTACTACTACGAGCAGTACTTC.